This entry concerns a single T cell receptor (beta chain). Its antigen remains unidentified. Base quality data are lacking; no much larger clone is found one base away. Whole blood was collected in K2EDTA tubes by collaborating institutions according to the institutions' own protocols. For TCRbeta analysis, collaborator samples were shipped as frozen whole blood, as isolated PBMCs, or as DNA extracted from either sample type. TCRbeta CDR3 regions were amplified from genomic DNA using the immunoSEQ Assay, a bias-controlled multiplex PCR. The paper's data handling went like this. Within the assay, amplification of reference gene primers was used to estimate how many nucleated cells each sample contained. Sequence reads were collapsed and filtered to measure the absolute abundance of every unique TCRbeta CDR3 rearrangement. For each sample, productive Simpson clonality was calculated by taking the square root of Simpson's diversity index across productive rearrangements. Imported from immuneACCESS, the table was reduced by TCRdb to in-frame sequences with V and J called. These copies leave out some clones; in studies compared against another copy, an unresolved V gene accounts for under half, and the cause of the remainder is not known. D and trimming were read from the DNA, whereas the V and J calls and clone size are those reported in that table. The sample table shows some 100,000 clones, and approximately 90% are seen once. Roughly 1.9% of the sample lies in the top ten.

This record belongs to a study of blood T cell repertoires in COVID-19 (dated by TCRdb to the early 2020s). Some background on the complete study: Samples from collaborators originated in the United States, Italy and Spain and spanned both the acute and convalescent phases of COVID-19. The repertoires were released in a freely available public database intended as a resource for research on the immune response to SARS-CoV-2. Samples came from the ongoing ImmuneRACE study (first 160 participants) plus 1,254 subjects from 6 global collaborators. Sample metadata almost always included a de-identified subject ID, COVID-19 status, age in years and sex. Subjects who had been exposed to COVID-19, were actively infected with it, or had recovered from it provided the deeply sampled blood TCRbeta repertoires that made up the dataset. HLA class I and class II types, where available, came from metadata supplied by the sample provider rather than from assay-based typing. The material from the prospective study consisted of cDNA or gDNA derived from T cells, B-cell-depleted T cells, or PBMCs.

As encoded in the germline V gene, CDR1 is SQVTM while CDR2 is ANQGSEA. Here V drops 6 bases and J drops 3 bases, and the junction holds 6 bases not matched to any gene. From cysteine to phenylalanine, the CDR3 is 14 amino acids long. Only the CDR3 portion is preserved as DNA: 42 bases, with reading frame beginning at the first base. The investigation overall reported the following: Clinical and demographic metadata were provided uncurated, with the amount varying by source and participant.

The receptor was isolated from a man in his fifties or sixties with active COVID-19. Material: peripheral blood. The chain was built from TRBV29-1 and TRBJ1-5; TRBD1 fits 9 bases in the junction. The CDR3 region: CSVWTGVYNQPQHF. The DNA sequence reads TGCAGCGTCTGGACAGGGGTTTACAATCAGCCCCAGCATTTT.